This TCR beta chain is drawn from a study of cytomegalovirus exposure and HLA in healthy donors (dated by TCRdb to the late 2010s). About the investigation overall: An earlier analysis of approximately 600 of the donors reported 250 to 300 Gb of sequence data and some 100 million unique TCR beta sequences from about 180 million T cells. Around 330 gigabases of sequencing data and around 85 million unique TCR sequences made up an early release that covered 500 to 700 HLA-typed donors. The study was designed to test whether signatures of past pathogen exposure could be identified by cataloging public T cell receptors. Because of strong linkage in the cohort, five DR-DQ haplotypes were treated as single units for association and clustering. In the later analysis, no new phenotypic data were used to find candidate immune exposures; instead, reliance was placed on TCR beta sequences and their occurrence across donors. Alongside the repertoire data, information on donor age, sex, ethnicity and CMV serostatus was compiled. On average, about 200,000 unique TCR beta nucleotide sequences were sequenced per donor among 398 genotyped donors of the cohort, with 15% to 20% of those sequences being non-productive. The genetic ancestry cluster associated with self-reported Caucasian donors included around four fifths of the roughly 400 genotyped donors. In addition to the first cohort of around 670 subjects, a separate validation cohort of 120 different subjects was used. The study combined high-throughput TCR immunosequencing, statistical association of individual TCRs with disease status, and machine learning to predict cytomegalovirus infection status. Class I and class II HLA loci were covered by the typing at four-digit resolution. A later genetic analysis used genome-wide SNP genotypes for about 65% of the roughly 670 donors, treating that subset as a discovery cohort. In an earlier analysis of several hundred of the donors, high-throughput TCR beta sequencing was used to judge whether each TCR beta V gene segment behaved as functional or pseudogenic. Using immunosequencing, the study profiled T cell repertoires from fewer than 700 subjects and related those repertoires to cytomegalovirus serostatus. The number of typed donors differed by locus: roughly 629-640 for A, B, C, DRB1 and DQB1; 522 for DQA1; 600 to 610 for DPA1; and 400 to 480 for DPB1. Every repertoire in the discovery cohort had been generated on one and the same sequencing platform. To study patterns of TCR occurrence, a later analysis re-analyzed previously published TCR beta repertoires from several hundred donors and added high-resolution HLA genotyping. Broad study findings and their caveats: A few of the identified cytomegalovirus-associated TCR beta chains were confirmed in vitro to be specific for cytomegalovirus antigens. The only immune exposure information available for the cohort was CMV serostatus. Only TCR beta chains were sequenced in this cohort, and the absence of alpha or paired-chain data limited detectable features. When HLA alleles, especially DR and DQ, strongly co-occurred, attributing TCR associations to individual alleles was difficult. A later analysis found that HLA-associated TCR beta chains were more clonally expanded and had lower generation probabilities than equally common non-associated chains. An earlier analysis of 450 to 750 of the donors showed that most TCR beta V segments appeared in productive rearrangements either about 87% or about 30% of the time, which broadly matched IMGT annotations. Cytomegalovirus status was reported to be diagnosed by the classifier with high specificity and sensitivity in both the original and validation cohorts. A later analysis found that most CMV-associated TCR beta chains appeared HLA-restricted, with HLA associations seemingly driven largely by CMV exposure. The study gave a list of over 150 TCR beta chains associated with cytomegalovirus. Most TCR sequences were observed very rarely across donors, whereas some public TCRs were present in many individuals. Several of the top co-occurrence clusters appeared to be linked to parvovirus B19, influenza, CMV and Epstein-Barr virus, according to a later analysis. Linkage disequilibrium might explain the correlated functional status among segregating V segments, but an unknown experimental factor could not be excluded. The authors suggested that the approach could potentially be generalized to other disease states and immunological phenotypes. About 17 rarely observed V segments, including chromosome 9 orphons, were excluded from the earlier analysis of about 600 of the donors because counts were too low. At a false discovery rate of 0.05, a later analysis linked some 18,000 TCR beta sequences to specific HLA alleles. Because HLA typing was unavailable for some donors at each locus, only the typed subset was used in association tests. The presence/absence analyses assumed that sequencing depth was roughly uniform across donors, and that assumption may not be true. In a later analysis, the rate of TCR association differed among HLA loci, with DRB1 alleles having the most associated TCRs and HLA-C alleles having the fewest. V-gene and J-gene trimming of TCR beta chains was associated with a missense DCLRE1C variant in a later genetic analysis, and the association was replicated in an independent cohort. A further reported finding was that TCR beta sequences accurately predicted the HLA-A and HLA-B alleles for most subjects in the first cohort. In a later genetic analysis, fewer N-insertions in productive TCRs were reported among donors in an Asian-associated ancestry cluster than the roughly 640-donor mean. Because the 87-base-pair reads could not distinguish some IMGT-functional V segments, including TRBV6-2 and TRBV6-3, those segments were excluded. A cluster of highly shared sequence variants was judged likely to be a technical artifact of the sequencing pipeline.

This clone was observed a handful of times. Its antigen has not been determined. Base qualities are not provided; no much larger clone lies one nucleotide away. The library was prepared using the immunoSEQ multiplex PCR assay. The multiplex PCR relied on a mix of 60 forward primers for TCR Vbeta segments and 13 reverse primers for TCR Jbeta segments. The CDR3 region of rearranged TCR beta genes was amplified from genomic DNA with a multiplex PCR assay. The Illumina HiSeq System was used to sequence the amplified TCR beta libraries as 87-base-pair reads. As for the original processing: A later analysis tallied around 82 million unique TCR beta chains across the approximately 670 repertoires, and 10 million to 11 million of those chains were shared by two or more donors. A nearest-neighbor algorithm error-corrected the raw reads and collapsed the reads into unique sequences, merging closely related sequences to remove PCR and sequencing errors. To assign V, D and J gene segments, CDR3 sequences were aligned to IMGT reference sequences. For a sequence to be retained, a match of at least six nucleotides to both a V gene segment and a J gene segment was required. Rearrangements were called productive when the CDR3 lacked stop codons and stayed in frame with V and J; all others were non-productive. Following IMGT convention, CDR3 was defined as the stretch from the second conserved V-encoded cysteine up to the conserved J-encoded phenylalanine. The earlier analysis of about 590 of the donors excluded sequences that lacked an unambiguous match to a single V gene segment. In an earlier analysis of several hundred of the donors, V segments were called functional above 56.7% productive rearrangements and were called segregating when the between-donor standard deviation exceeded 5%. A statistical classification framework was built for diagnosing cytomegalovirus status from the catalog of TCR beta chain sequences. V and J gene assignment, in a later analysis, came from comparing TCR nucleotide sequences with IMGT/GENE-DB human TR gene sequences. The TCRdist pipeline was used in a later analysis to assign CDR3 sequences and most-parsimonious VDJ recombination scenarios. A later analysis defined each TCR beta chain by its CDR3 amino acid sequence plus V-gene family, and excluded reads lacking a unique V-gene family. To address suspected cross-contamination and a sequencing artifact, a later analysis removed roughly 580 highly shared, low-generation-probability nucleotide sequences. In a later analysis, a clonal expansion index for each public chain was calculated from normalized within-repertoire ranks of inferred template counts. A later analysis computed generation probabilities with a VDJ recombination model fitted to out-of-frame rearrangements, and checked the results against IGoR. In a later analysis, TCR-TCR, TCR-HLA and TCR-CMV co-occurrence was scored with hypergeometric tests, and a repertoire-size bias correction was applied to TCR pairs. In a later analysis, false discovery rates were estimated by permuting HLA or CMV assignments 20 times. A later analysis grouped co-occurring TCRs with DBSCAN, adding TCRdist sequence similarity when clustering within HLA-allele-positive subsets. Repertoires with fewer than 30,000 or more than 120,000 public chains were left out of co-occurrence clustering, as were about five repertoires with anomalous nucleotide sharing. TCRdb carries this immuneACCESS record with in-frame sequences only. Its versions omit some clonotypes, under half of them owing to an unresolved V gene in the studies checked, with the rest unexplained. The D gene and trimming were derived from the DNA, and the V and J assignments and clone size from that table. In all, the sample holds roughly 190,000 clones, and about four fifths of those were seen once. Of the sample, roughly 10% is held by the ten largest clones.

V is reduced by 6 bases and J by 7 bases, leaving a spacing of 12 bases between them. The CDR3 runs 12 residues from the cysteine to the phenylalanine. CDR3 DNA is the only sequence kept; it has 36 bases, read in frame from the first base. The CDR1 and CDR2 encoded by the germline V gene are MNHEY and SVGAGI. The cohort comprised 670 or so healthy bone marrow donors. At the time of sampling, every cohort member was nominally healthy, though immune exposures that went unrecorded were likely present. The donor was CMV seropositive and belonged to the group of about 290 seropositive cohort members. A peripheral blood sample was provided by each donor, and peripheral blood mononuclear cells were used for TCR beta sequencing. The Qiagen DNeasy Blood Extraction Kit was used to extract genomic DNA from the blood cell samples.

The chain employs TRBV6-5 and TRBJ1-2; no confident D gene assignment can be made. This clonotype was obtained from a woman aged 50 to 65 in good health and CMV-seropositive. The sample consisted of PBMCs. The CDR3 reads as follows: CASRRDVVGYTF. The DNA sequence is as follows: TGTGCCAGCAGGAGGGATGTGGTTGGCTACACCTTC.